This T cell receptor (beta chain) emerged from a study of early stage breast cancer tumors. Produced via immunoSEQ multiplex PCR; TCRdb's table is partial and in-frame only. The sample shows approximately 6,100 clones, approximately 78% of them seen only once. CDR1 and CDR2 (germline): SGHTA, FQGNSA. CDR3 length: 12 amino acids. V gave up 5 bases and J gave up 5 bases, with 6 bases separating them. Input material: normal breast tissue next to the tumor. This receptor was obtained from a person between 65 and 79 years old with breast cancer. V is TRBV7-2 and J is TRBJ1-4; D not certain. The CDR3 DNA reads as TGTGCCAGCAGCCGAGAGAATGAAAAACTGTTTTTT. Translating it yields CASSRENEKLFF.